This T cell receptor beta chain originates from a study of T-cell reconstitution after alpha-beta-depleted transplantation in children. The CDR3 has 16 residues. CDR1 and CDR2 from the germline V gene are MNHEY and SVGEGT. Trimming cost V 7 bases and J 2 bases, with 18 bases left between them. This clonotype was recorded many times. Its cognate antigen is unknown. Broader study findings: About two months after transplant, alpha-beta T cells reportedly came from several hundred expanded graft clones.

A library of TCRbeta sequences, prepared with unique molecular identifiers, was generated. TCRdb recomputed calls from the PCR reads with MiXCR, one row per CDR3 protein. The data hold about 980,000 distinct CDR3 sequences, with about 31% observed a single time. The V gene is TRBV6-2 or TRBV6-3, the J gene TRBJ2-1; D possibly corresponds to TRBD1 (6 bases). The sample was PBMCs, mostly from graft donor cells, taken 360 days after TCRalphabeta/CD19-depleted stem cell transplant. The receptor's source is a boy under three years old who had a stem cell transplant for SCID, so the T cells may come from the graft donor. Here the CDR3 reads CASTDLQGWPYNEQFF. CDR3 sequence (DNA): TGTGCCAGCACCGATTTACAGGGTTGGCCCTACAATGAGCAGTTCTTC.